The clone carrying this T cell receptor (beta chain) occurred a few times. This sample was taken from a study of early T cells in non-severe SARS-CoV-2 infection. Researchers tagged individual cDNA molecules with unique molecular identifiers. TCRdb re-derived calls from the 5' RACE reads in MiXCR, one entry per CDR3 protein. Here the sample spans 55,000 to 65,000 distinct CDR3 sequences, approximately 11% being singletons. The origin of this receptor is an adult who was a healthcare worker with PCR-confirmed SARS-CoV-2 infection or an uninfected control (not recorded which). The sample was whole blood.

CDR3 amino acids: CASSLMRLAGQETQYF. In DNA form, the CDR3 reads TGTGCCAGCAGCTTAATGAGACTAGCGGGACAAGAGACCCAGTACTTC. This chain connects TRBV7-6 to TRBJ2-5; 11 bases align to TRBD2. The junction had 4 bases not matched to a gene; V was cut back by 2 bases and J by 2 bases. Looked up from germline, CDR1 is SGHVS and CDR2 is FNYEAQ. The CDR3 runs 16 residues.